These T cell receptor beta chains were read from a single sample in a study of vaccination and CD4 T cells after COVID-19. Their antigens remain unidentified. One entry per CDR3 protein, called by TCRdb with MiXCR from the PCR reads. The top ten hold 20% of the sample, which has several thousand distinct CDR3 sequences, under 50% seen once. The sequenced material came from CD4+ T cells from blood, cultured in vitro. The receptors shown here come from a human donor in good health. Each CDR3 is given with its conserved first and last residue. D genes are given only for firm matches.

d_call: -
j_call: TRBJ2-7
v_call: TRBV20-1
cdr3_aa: CSAPSGPYEQYF

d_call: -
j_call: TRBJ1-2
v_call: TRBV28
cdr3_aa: CASSFPFGSNYGYTF

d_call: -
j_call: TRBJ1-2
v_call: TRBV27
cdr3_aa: CASSFRGAGGYTF

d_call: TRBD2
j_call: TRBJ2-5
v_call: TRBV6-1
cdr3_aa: CASTPLAGGLETQYF

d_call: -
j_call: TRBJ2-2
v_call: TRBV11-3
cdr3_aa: CASSLEAGTGELFF

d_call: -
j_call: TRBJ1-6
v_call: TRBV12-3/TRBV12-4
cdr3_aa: CASSPGVVGSPPHF

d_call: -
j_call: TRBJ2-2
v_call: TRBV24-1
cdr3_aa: CATSDLQGGETGELFF

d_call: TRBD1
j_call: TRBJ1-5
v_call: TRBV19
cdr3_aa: CASSRGTAINQPQHF

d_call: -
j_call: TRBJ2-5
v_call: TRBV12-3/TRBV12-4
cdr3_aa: CASRAPGSGETQYF

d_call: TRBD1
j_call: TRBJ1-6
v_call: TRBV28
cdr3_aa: CASRVQGARNSPLHF

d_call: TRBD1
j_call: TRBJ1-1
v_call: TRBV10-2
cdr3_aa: CASSEGGDRKAFF

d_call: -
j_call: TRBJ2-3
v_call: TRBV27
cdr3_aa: CASTDFSRSDTQYF

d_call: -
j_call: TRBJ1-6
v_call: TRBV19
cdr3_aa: CASSIRDSPLHF

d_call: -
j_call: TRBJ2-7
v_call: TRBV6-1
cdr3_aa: CASRTVSSYEQYF

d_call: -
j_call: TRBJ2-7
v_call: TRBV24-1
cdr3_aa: CATSDLQNTYEQYF

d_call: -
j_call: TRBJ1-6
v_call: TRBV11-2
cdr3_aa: CASSSYRAGSPLHF

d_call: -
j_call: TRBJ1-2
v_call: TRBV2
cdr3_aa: CASSQTDHYGYTF

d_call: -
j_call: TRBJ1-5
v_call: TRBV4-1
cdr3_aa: CASSQEIDVDPRQQPQHF

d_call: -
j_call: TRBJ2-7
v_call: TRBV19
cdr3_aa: CASSTGQGGNYEQYF

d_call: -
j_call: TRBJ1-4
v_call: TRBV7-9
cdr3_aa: CASSLVEGNEKLFF

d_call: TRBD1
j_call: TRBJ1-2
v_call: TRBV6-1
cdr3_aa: CTTQPGAGGRYTF

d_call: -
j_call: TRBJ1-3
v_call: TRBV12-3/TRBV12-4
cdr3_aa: CASSWDGGSGNTIYF

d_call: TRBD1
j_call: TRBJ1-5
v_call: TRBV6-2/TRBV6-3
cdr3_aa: CASSQRAGGLQPQHF

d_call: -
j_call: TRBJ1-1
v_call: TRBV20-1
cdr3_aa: CSARRSLNTEAFF

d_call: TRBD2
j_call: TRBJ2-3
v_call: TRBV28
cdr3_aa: CASRGAGYRYAQYF

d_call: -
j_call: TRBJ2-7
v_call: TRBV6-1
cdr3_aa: CASTNQTSMYLCASGSGRLYEQYF

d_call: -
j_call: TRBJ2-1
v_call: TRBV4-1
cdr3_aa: CASSQGRLGGAYNEQFF

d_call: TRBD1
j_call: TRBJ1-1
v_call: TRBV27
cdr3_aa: CASSPTWTGYSEAFF

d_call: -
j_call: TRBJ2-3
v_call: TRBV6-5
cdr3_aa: CASSYGGSDLTDTQYF

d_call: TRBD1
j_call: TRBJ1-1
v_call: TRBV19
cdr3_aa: CASSMLGGANTEAFF

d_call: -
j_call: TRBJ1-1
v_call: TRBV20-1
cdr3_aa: CSARDFNLRRSTEAFF

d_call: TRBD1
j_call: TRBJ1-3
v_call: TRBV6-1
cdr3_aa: CASSLRDRGQYTIYF

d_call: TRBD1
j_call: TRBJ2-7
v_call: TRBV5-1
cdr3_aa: CASSGTGAFYEQYF

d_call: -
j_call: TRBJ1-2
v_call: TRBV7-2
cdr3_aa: CASSSNPDTFYGYTF

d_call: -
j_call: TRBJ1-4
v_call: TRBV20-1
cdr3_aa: CSARHSNEKLFF

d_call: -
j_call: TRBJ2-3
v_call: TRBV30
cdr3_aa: CAWSNLGTVTDTQYF

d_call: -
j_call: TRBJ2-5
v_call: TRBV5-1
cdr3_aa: CASSGTDGGETQYF

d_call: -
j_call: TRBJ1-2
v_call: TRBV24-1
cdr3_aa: CATSDLPPDSYRNYGYTF

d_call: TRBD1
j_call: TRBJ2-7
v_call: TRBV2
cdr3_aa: CASTDRGTSYEQYF

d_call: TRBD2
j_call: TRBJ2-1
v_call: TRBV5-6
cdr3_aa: CASSGTRRDNEQFF

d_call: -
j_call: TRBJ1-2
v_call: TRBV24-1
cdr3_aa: CATSDSRRASYGYTF

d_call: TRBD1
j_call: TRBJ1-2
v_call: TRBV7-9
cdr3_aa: CASSPQGAGNYGYTF

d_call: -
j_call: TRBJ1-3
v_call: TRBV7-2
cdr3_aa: CASSLEGSSGNTIYF

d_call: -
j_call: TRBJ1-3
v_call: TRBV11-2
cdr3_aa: CASSLVPAGLGNTIYF

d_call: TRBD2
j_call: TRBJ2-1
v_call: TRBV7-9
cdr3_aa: CASSSSGSKNNEQFF

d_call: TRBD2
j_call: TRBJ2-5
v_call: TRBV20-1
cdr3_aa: CSARGPHGAGQETQYF

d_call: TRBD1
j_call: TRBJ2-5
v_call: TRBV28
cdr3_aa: CASSTRDRDRETQYF

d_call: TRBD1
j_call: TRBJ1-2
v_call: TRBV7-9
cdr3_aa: CASREQGSYGYTF

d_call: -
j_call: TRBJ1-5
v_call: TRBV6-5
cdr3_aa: CASSSLRGGGDQPQHF

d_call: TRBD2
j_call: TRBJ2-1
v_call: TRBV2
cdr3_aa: CASSATSGSKSNEQFF

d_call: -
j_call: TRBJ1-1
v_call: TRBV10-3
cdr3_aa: CAISAFTGSTEAFF

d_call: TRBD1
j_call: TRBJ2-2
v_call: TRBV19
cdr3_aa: CASSIGGGTGLTGELFF

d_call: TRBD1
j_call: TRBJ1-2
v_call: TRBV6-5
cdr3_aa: CASSFRGLGQGLYGYTF

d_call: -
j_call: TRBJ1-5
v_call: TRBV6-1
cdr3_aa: CASSGSGGSNQPQHF

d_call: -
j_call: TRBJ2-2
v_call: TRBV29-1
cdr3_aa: CSAGQSSTGELFF

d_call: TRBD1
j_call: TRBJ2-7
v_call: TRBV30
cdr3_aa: CAWRISLDRGHEQYF

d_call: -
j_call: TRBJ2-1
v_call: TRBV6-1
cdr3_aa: CASSQGWNEQFF

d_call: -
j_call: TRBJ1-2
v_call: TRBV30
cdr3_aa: CAWSATWVGDNYGYTF

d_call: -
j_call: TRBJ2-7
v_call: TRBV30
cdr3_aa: CAWGRGGQSYEQYF

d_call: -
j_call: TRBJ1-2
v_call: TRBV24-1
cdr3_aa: CATGDGGYGYTF